What follows are 10 T cell receptor beta chains derived from one specimen sequenced in a study of T cell responses to AZD1222 COVID-19 vaccine. Here immunoSEQ multiplex PCR was the method, and the copy in TCRdb shows in-frame clones only, minus some. The sample carries some 100,000 clones, roughly 90% recorded once. Sequenced material: peripheral blood, taken on day 0 of AZD1222 vaccination. These TCRs come from an adult in good health.

The rearrangement links TRBV5-1 to TRBJ2-3, with 11 bases lining up with TRBD1. Trimming at V came to 2 bases and at J to 0 bases, leaving 5 bases not matched to a gene. This CDR3 comprises 17 residues. The germline V gene has CDR1 SGHRS and CDR2 YFSETQ. The CDR3 is CASSLEGTGGSTDTQYF. CDR3 bases: TGCGCCAGCAGCTTAGAGGGGACAGGGGGAAGCACAGATACGCAGTATTTT.

This chain connects TRBV24-1 to TRBJ2-1; TRBD1 aligns across 7 bases. Germline V lookup: CDR1 KGHDR, CDR2 SFDVKD. The CDR3 length is 15 residues. The V and J ends lost 0 bases and 6 bases, in that order; junction bases with no gene match: 4. The CDR3 region has the DNA TGTGCCACCAGTGATTTGCGGGACAGCACCAATGAGCAGTTCTTC. This encodes CATSDLRDSTNEQFF.

V usage is TRBV4-1 and J usage is TRBJ1-5; no definite D call. CDR3 length: 13 amino acids. Germline CDR1 is MGHRA and CDR2 is YSYEKL. V lost 8 bases and J lost 4, with 12 bases in between. This CDR3 is CASAHNENQPQHF. The CDR3 DNA follows: TGCGCCAGCGCACACAACGAAAATCAGCCCCAGCATTTT.

The chain links TRBV11-2 to TRBJ2-1, with 11 positions matching TRBD2. This CDR3 contains 16 residues. CDR1 is SGHAT, CDR2 FQNNGV, per germline. V lost 5 bases to trimming and J lost 5 bases; unmatched junction nucleotides: 8. The CDR3 here is CASSIAGLAGNNEQFF. CDR3 DNA: TGTGCCAGCAGCATAGCTGGACTAGCGGGCAACAATGAGCAGTTCTTC.

The chain couples TRBV12-5 to TRBJ2-1; TRBD2 aligns across 12 bases. The V segment lost 0 bases and the J segment 2 bases; nucleotides outside the gene matches: 8. This CDR3 has 19 amino acids. Germline CDR1 is LGHNT and CDR2 is FRNRAP. CDR3 in DNA: TGTGCTAGTGGTTTGGTCGGACTTGGGACTAGCGGGCCCTACAATGAGCAGTTCTTC. Translated: CASGLVGLGTSGPYNEQFF.

The gene calls are TRBV5-4 and TRBJ2-3, with D maybe TRBD2 (6 bases). The CDR3 spans 15 residues. Per germline, CDR1 SGHNT and CDR2 YYREEE (reference sequence). V lost 0 bases to trimming and J lost 3 bases, with 11 bases between them. The CDR3 DNA reads as TGTGCCAGCAGCTTGGGAAGCGGGTTAACAGATACGCAGTATTTT. Translating it yields CASSLGSGLTDTQYF.

The J gene is TRBJ1-1, the V gene TRBV30, with D perhaps matching TRBD1 (5 bases). Trimming took 0 bases from V and 0 from J, leaving 11 bases between them. Looked up from germline, CDR1 is GTSNPN and CDR2 is SVGIG (reference sequence). This CDR3 has 15 residues. The CDR3 sequence is CAWSVRGNLNTEAFF. In DNA, the CDR3 is TGTGCCTGGAGTGTACGGGGGAACCTGAACACTGAAGCTTTCTTT.

V and J are TRBV21-1 and TRBJ1-1. TRBV21-1 is labeled a pseudogene. This CDR3 comprises 14 residues. The CDR3 here is CAAHGVSRNTEAFF. DNA for the CDR3: TGTGCCGCCCATGGGGTCAGCAGGAACACTGAAGCTTTCTTT.

This rearrangement joins TRBV28 to TRBJ2-7; D not resolved. V was clipped by 3 bases and J by 3 bases, with 6 bases between them. Germline CDR1 MDHEN, CDR2 SYDVKM. The CDR3 has 12 amino acids. CDR3 region: CASSLLSYEQYF. The CDR3, as DNA: TGTGCCAGCAGTTTGCTCAGCTACGAGCAGTACTTC.

Only one count was recorded for this clone. The J gene is TRBJ2-2, the V gene TRBV19, with no clear D. This CDR3 contains 15 residues. Germline V gives CDR1 LNHDA, CDR2 SQIVND (reference sequence). V gave up 6 bases and J gave up 0 bases, with 11 bases separating them. The CDR3 sequence: CASSSITPNTGELFF. CDR3 nucleotides: TGTGCCAGTAGCTCAATTACACCGAACACCGGGGAGCTGTTTTTT.